These 7 T cell receptor beta chains originate from one sample sequenced in a study of cytomegalovirus exposure and HLA in healthy donors. The PCR was carried out with 60 Vbeta primers and 13 Jbeta primers. The table came from immunoSEQ multiplex PCR; TCRdb's copy has only in-frame clones and leaves some out. Among over 85,000 clones listed, roughly 80% were seen once. Material: PBMCs. The receptor set was obtained from a male donor in good health and CMV-seropositive.

This clone turned up a few times. The chain combines TRBV27 with TRBJ1-6; no clear D. The CDR3 contains 16 residues. Between the trimmed V and J ends, which lost 6 bases and 0 bases, there was a span of 12 bases. Germline V gene data show CDR1 as MNHEY and CDR2 as SMNVEV (reference sequence). The CDR3 DNA is TGTGCCAGCAGGTCCGCGGAGAGCTCCTATAATTCACCCCTCCACTTT. Protein: CASRSAESSYNSPLHF.

This clone appeared once. The V and J genes are TRBV27 and TRBJ2-5, with D perhaps TRBD1 (6 bases). The CDR3 is 13 amino acids. CDR1 is MNHEY and CDR2 is SMNVEV in the germline V gene (reference sequence). Trimming stripped 5 bases from V and 2 bases from J, with 9 bases between. CDR3 coding DNA: TGTGCCAGCAGTCGAACAGGGCAAGAGACCCAGTACTTC. This translates into CASSRTGQETQYF.

V usage is TRBV25-1 and J usage is TRBJ1-5, with 10 bases matching TRBD1. The CDR3 covers 15 residues. Germline trimming cut 5 bases from V and 4 bases from J; bases unmatched to any gene: 5. Looked up from germline, CDR1 is MGHDK and CDR2 is SYGVNS. The CDR3 DNA is TGTGCCAGCAGTCCCCGGGGACAGGGGAATCAGCCCCAGCATTTT. Encoded protein: CASSPRGQGNQPQHF.

The rearrangement links TRBV15 to TRBJ2-5; 7 nucleotides agree with TRBD2. The CDR3 is 15 residues long. CDR1 and CDR2 (germline): LNHNV, YYDKDF (reference sequence). The V segment lost 8 bases and the J segment 0 bases; nucleotides outside the gene matches: 9. The CDR3, as DNA: TGTGCCACCGGAAGGCCTAGCGGAGACCAAGAGACCCAGTACTTC. Residues: CATGRPSGDQETQYF. The variable domain in full, completed from reference TRBV15 and TRBJ2-5, reads DAMVIQNPRYQVTQFGKPVTLSCSQTLNHNVMYWYQQKSSQAPKLLFHYYDKDFNNEADTPDNFQSRRPNTSFCFLDIRSPGLGDTAMYLCATGRPSGDQETQYFGPGTRLLVL.

The chain is built from TRBV6-1 and TRBJ2-3; D is undetermined. In germline, CDR1 is MNHNS, CDR2 SASEGT. CDR3 size: 14 residues. V shed 10 bases and J shed 0 bases, with 14 bases lying between them. This CDR3 reads CATAGFSSTDTQYF. Here the CDR3 DNA reads TGTGCCACGGCCGGGTTTTCTAGCACAGATACGCAGTATTTT.

The sample holds one count of this clone. The chain uses TRBV27 and TRBJ2-7; possible D gene TRBD2, 6 bases. The CDR3 sequence is 13 residues long. The V gene lost 10 bases and the J gene lost 2 bases, with 15 bases spanning the gap. Germline loops: CDR1 MNHEY, CDR2 SMNVEV (reference sequence). The CDR3 protein is CATTRLAPYEQYF. CDR3 bases: TGTGCCACCACGCGGCTAGCGCCCTACGAGCAGTACTTC.

The chain recombines TRBV5-1 with TRBJ2-7, with D possibly TRBD1 on 5 matching bases. The CDR3 is 15 residues long. Germline CDR1 and CDR2: SGHRS and YFSETQ. V was pared by 0 bases and J by 5 bases, with 15 bases between. The DNA for the CDR3 is TGCGCCAGCAGCTTGGGGGCAGGGTGGGCTCACGAGCAGTACTTC. It encodes CASSLGAGWAHEQYF.